This record covers a single TCR beta chain. The antigen remains undetermined. The data are from a study of cytomegalovirus exposure and HLA in healthy donors. Study overall: Earlier work reported 110 million or so unique TCR beta sequences from about 200 million T cells. Study-wide points: Presence/absence results assume similar sequencing depth per donor, which may not hold.

Germline CDR1 is SGDLS and CDR2 is YYNGEE. The CDR3 sequence is 16 residues long. The V gene lost 4 bases and the J gene lost 1 base, with 17 bases spanning the gap. Primers: 60 Vbeta forward and 13 Jbeta reverse. Clones were sequenced by immunoSEQ multiplex PCR, and TCRdb holds only the in-frame ones, with some missing. The table includes 150,000 or so clones, around 80% detected once. The V gene is TRBV9, the J gene TRBJ1-1, with a weak D call TRBD1 (5 bases). Sequencing input: PBMCs. This clonotype was sampled from a woman aged 40 to 50 in good health and CMV-seropositive. The chain's CDR3 is CASSPDPDGQNTEAFF. The CDR3 DNA is TGTGCCAGCAGCCCAGACCCAGATGGACAGAACACTGAAGCTTTCTTT.